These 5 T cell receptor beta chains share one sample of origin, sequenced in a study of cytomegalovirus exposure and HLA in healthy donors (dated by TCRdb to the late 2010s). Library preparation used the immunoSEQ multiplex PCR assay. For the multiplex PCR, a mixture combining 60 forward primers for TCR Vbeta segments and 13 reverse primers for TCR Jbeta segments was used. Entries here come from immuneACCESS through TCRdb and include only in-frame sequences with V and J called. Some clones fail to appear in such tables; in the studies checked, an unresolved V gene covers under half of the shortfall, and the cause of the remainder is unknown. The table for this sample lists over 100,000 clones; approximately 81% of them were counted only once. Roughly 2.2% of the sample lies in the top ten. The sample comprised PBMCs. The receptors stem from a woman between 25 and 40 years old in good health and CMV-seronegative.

The CDR3 region is CAWNSKSNYGYTF. Here the CDR3 DNA reads TGTGCCTGGAATAGTAAGAGTAACTATGGCTACACCTTC. The chain links TRBV30 to TRBJ1-2; no reliable D call. Deletions cut 4 bases from V and 1 base from J, with 10 bases between. Germline CDR1 is GTSNPN and CDR2 is SVGIG (reference sequence). CDR3 length equals 13 residues.

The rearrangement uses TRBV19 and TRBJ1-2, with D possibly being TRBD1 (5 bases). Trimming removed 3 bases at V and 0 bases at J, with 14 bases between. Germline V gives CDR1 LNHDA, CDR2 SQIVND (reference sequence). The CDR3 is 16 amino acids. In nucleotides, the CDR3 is TGTGCCAGTAGTATGTTGGCAGGGATAGCTAACTATGGCTACACCTTC. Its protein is CASSMLAGIANYGYTF.

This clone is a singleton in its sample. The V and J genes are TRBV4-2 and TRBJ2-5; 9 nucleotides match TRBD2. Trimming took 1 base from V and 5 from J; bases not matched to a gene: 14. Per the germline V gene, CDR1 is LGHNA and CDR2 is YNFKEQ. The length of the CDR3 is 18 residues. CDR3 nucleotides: TGTGCCAGCAGCCAAGTTCTAGCGGGGAATCCAGAAGGGGAGACCCAGTACTTC. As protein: CASSQVLAGNPEGETQYF.

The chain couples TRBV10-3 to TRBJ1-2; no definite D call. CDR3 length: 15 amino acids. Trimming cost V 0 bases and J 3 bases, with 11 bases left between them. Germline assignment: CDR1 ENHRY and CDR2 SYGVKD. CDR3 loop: CAISESLLTDYGYTF. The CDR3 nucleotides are TGTGCCATCAGTGAGTCGCTACTCACGGACTATGGCTACACCTTC.

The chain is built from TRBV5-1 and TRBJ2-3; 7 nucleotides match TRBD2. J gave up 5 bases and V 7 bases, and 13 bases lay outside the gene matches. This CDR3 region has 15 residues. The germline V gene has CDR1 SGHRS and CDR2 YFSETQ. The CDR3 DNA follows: TGCGCCAGCGCCAGAAGCCCTTTAGCGGGAGATACGCAGTATTTT. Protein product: CASARSPLAGDTQYF.